What follows are 2 T cell receptor beta chains derived from one specimen sequenced in a study of blood T cell repertoires in COVID-19. The method was immunoSEQ multiplex PCR; TCRdb's version includes in-frame clones alone and lacks a portion of them. Of about 120,000 clones listed, around 80% are singletons. Sequenced: peripheral blood. All receptors come from a man in his sixties with active or convalescent COVID-19.

This chain links TRBV11-3 with TRBJ2-1, with TRBD2 identical over 10 bases. This CDR3 region has 15 residues. From germline, CDR1 is SGHNT and CDR2 YENEEA. Losses at the gene ends were 2 bases for V and 8 bases for J; bases not matched to a gene: 6. DNA for the CDR3: TGTGCCAGCAGCTTACGGAGCGGGAGGGTCGATGAGCAGTTCTTC. Translation: CASSLRSGRVDEQFF.

This clone appeared once. The genes are TRBV14 and TRBJ2-2, with 12 positions matching TRBD2. With V trimmed by 4 bases and J by 6 bases, 0 bases remained unmatched. The germline gives CDR1 SGHDN, CDR2 FVKESK. The CDR3 has 14 amino acids. CDR3 loop: CASSRLAGAGELFF. CDR3 nucleotides: TGTGCCAGCAGCCGACTAGCGGGAGCCGGGGAGCTGTTTTTT.